One sample yielded the 29 T cell receptor beta chains listed below, sequenced in a study of blood T cell repertoires in COVID-19. Sequenced by immunoSEQ multiplex PCR; TCRdb stores in-frame clones only, minus some. This sample has some 250,000 clones, with about 80% found just once. The sequencing input was peripheral blood. These receptors were collected from a woman aged 80 or over with acute or convalescent COVID-19.

The chain couples TRBV7-8 to TRBJ1-3, with 8 bases that match TRBD1. CDR1 and CDR2 from the germline V gene are SGHVS and FQNEAQ. The CDR3 has 17 residues. V was clipped by 5 bases and J by 0 bases; unmatched bases: 9. CDR3 nucleotides: TGTGCCAGCAGCGACCCGGGACAGGTTAGCTCTGGAAACACCATATATTTT. It yields the protein CASSDPGQVSSGNTIYF.

The chain employs TRBV3-1 (or the pseudogene TRBV3-2) and TRBJ1-2; 9 bases are shared with TRBD1. Losses at the gene ends were 4 bases for V and 8 bases for J; bases not matched to a gene: 8. The CDR3 is 14 amino acids. The V gene's germline CDR1 is LGHDT and CDR2 YNNKEL (reference sequence). The CDR3 DNA reads TGTGCCAGCAGCCGAATGGGACAGGGATACGGCTACACCTTC. Its translation: CASSRMGQGYGYTF.

The chain joins TRBV29-1 to TRBJ1-2; 10 bases are shared with TRBD1. The trim removed 4 bases at V and 6 bases at J, leaving 8 bases unmatched. CDR3 length: 14 residues. CDR1 and CDR2 from the germline V gene are SQVTM and ANQGSEA. CDR3 sequence: CSVGTGTGANGYTF. The CDR3 bases are TGCAGCGTTGGGACCGGGACAGGGGCGAATGGCTACACCTTC.

This clone occurred a few times. This chain joins TRBV19 and TRBJ1-2; D might be TRBD1 (5 bases). The CDR3 extends over 15 amino acids. V lost 5 bases and J 4 bases, leaving 17 bases between the germline ends. Per the germline V gene, CDR1 is LNHDA and CDR2 is SQIVND (reference sequence). The CDR3 DNA sequence: TGTGCCAGTAGTCTACCCGGGACTCCGTTCTATGGCTACACCTTC. It encodes CASSLPGTPFYGYTF. Together with reference TRBV19 and TRBJ1-2, the CDR3 gives the full variable domain: DGGITQSPKYLFRKEGQNVTLSCEQNLNHDAMYWYRQDPGQGLRLIYYSQIVNDFQKGDIAEGYSVSREKKESFPLTVTSAQKNPTAFYLCASSLPGTPFYGYTFGSGTRLTVV.

This chain uses TRBV28 with TRBJ2-2; D not resolved. This CDR3 comprises 15 residues. Germline values: CDR1 MDHEN, CDR2 SYDVKM. V lost 8 bases and J 0 bases, leaving 13 bases between the germline ends. CDR3 nucleotides: TGTGCCAGCGTAAAGGCAGGTCCGAACACCGGGGAGCTGTTTTTT. It specifies CASVKAGPNTGELFF.

The V gene is TRBV24-1, the J gene TRBJ2-3; the match to TRBD1 covers 7 bases. Germline V gives CDR1 KGHDR, CDR2 SFDVKD. The V segment lost 0 bases and the J segment 4 bases; nucleotides outside the gene matches: 3. CDR3 length: 15 residues. In DNA form, the CDR3 reads TGTGCCACCAGTGATTTGCTGACAGGGTCAGATACGCAGTATTTT. This gives the protein CATSDLLTGSDTQYF.

The rearrangement links TRBV5-6 to TRBJ2-7; 7 bases map to TRBD1. Germline CDR1 reads SGHDT; CDR2 reads YYEEEE. The CDR3 loop spans 15 amino acids. V shed 2 bases, J shed 4 bases, and the junction held 9 bases outside the gene matches. CDR3 in amino acids: CASSFRDRTTYEQYF. The CDR3 DNA reads as TGTGCCAGCAGCTTTCGGGACAGAACGACATACGAGCAGTACTTC.

The chain employs TRBV18 and TRBJ1-6, with D maybe TRBD1 (6 bases). The germline V and J ends were trimmed by 2 bases and 5 bases, with 16 bases remaining between them. CDR3 length: 17 amino acids. The germline V gene encodes CDR1 KGHSH and CDR2 LQKENI. The CDR3 sequence: CASSPSSGGANNSPLHF. In DNA, the CDR3 is TGTGCCAGCTCACCATCGTCCGGGGGGGCGAATAATTCACCCCTCCACTTT.

The V gene is TRBV6-6, the J gene TRBJ1-1, with D possibly being TRBD1 (5 bases). From germline, CDR1 is MNHNY and CDR2 SVGAGI (reference sequence). With 2 bases removed from V and 3 bases from J, the gap between germline ends came to 13 bases. The CDR3 totals 15 residues. The CDR3 here is CASSYAGYADTEAFF. The CDR3 DNA reads as TGTGCCAGCAGTTACGCAGGGTATGCGGACACTGAAGCTTTCTTT.

The chain joins TRBV5-1 to TRBJ1-1, with D possibly being TRBD1 (5 bases). The V end was cut by 4 bases, the J end by 5 bases, with 21 bases between. Germline-derived CDR1 and CDR2 are SGHRS and YFSETQ. CDR3 length: 16 amino acids. This CDR3 is CASSPRGTSGGTEAFF. In nucleotides, the CDR3 is TGCGCCAGCAGCCCCCGAGGGACGTCGGGGGGGACTGAAGCTTTCTTT.

This clone was found once. In the same sample, other DNA sequences code for this CDR3. The genes are TRBV7-9 and TRBJ1-6, with no clear D. Trimming shortened V by 5 bases and J by 7 bases, and 6 bases separated the two germline ends. Germline V gene lookup returns CDR1 SEHNR and CDR2 FQNEAQ (reference sequence). This CDR3 comprises 12 residues. CDR3 in DNA: TGTGCCAGCAGCAGAGAAAATTCACCCCTCCACTTT. Translation: CASSRENSPLHF.

This chain joins TRBV28 and TRBJ1-2; unclear D gene. Between the trimmed V and J ends, which lost 8 bases and 4 bases, there was a span of 14 bases. Germline V lookup: CDR1 MDHEN, CDR2 SYDVKM. The CDR3 is 13 residues long. CDR3 sequence reads: CASGSEARYGYTF. CDR3 coding DNA: TGTGCCAGCGGGTCAGAGGCTCGCTATGGCTACACCTTC.

The CDR3 nucleotides are TGTGCCAGCAGCCCAGGGCCCAGCCCGCAAGAGACCCAGTACTTC. Its translation is CASSPGPSPQETQYF. The chain carries TRBV7-3 and TRBJ2-5; a possible D gene is TRBD1 (5 bases). V lost 5 bases to trimming and J lost 2 bases, with 15 bases between them. CDR3 length: 15 amino acids. From germline, CDR1 is SGHTA and CDR2 FQGTGA.

V is TRBV7-2 and J is TRBJ2-3; 9 nucleotides line up with TRBD2. From germline, CDR1 is SGHTA and CDR2 FQGNSA. The CDR3 contains 13 residues. The V segment lost 7 bases and the J segment 5 bases; nucleotides outside the gene matches: 4. DNA of the CDR3: TGTGCCAGCAAAGTAGCGGGAGTAGATACGCAGTATTTT. Protein sequence: CASKVAGVDTQYF.

This clone was counted only a few times. The rearrangement joins TRBV6-1 to TRBJ1-5; maybe TRBD1 (5 bases). Germline CDR1 and CDR2: MNHNS and SASEGT. The CDR3 is 17 residues long. V shed 1 base and J shed 0 bases, with 13 bases lying between them. Here the CDR3 DNA reads TGTGCCAGCAGTGAAGTCAGGGCGAGATATAGCAATCAGCCCCAGCATTTT. Amino acid sequence: CASSEVRARYSNQPQHF.

This clone was observed a single time. The rearrangement uses TRBV24-1 and TRBJ2-3, with 9 bases matching TRBD2. The V gene's germline CDR1 is KGHDR and CDR2 SFDVKD. The CDR3 sequence is 18 residues long. With 5 bases clipped from V and 7 bases from J, the junction kept 18 bases outside the gene matches. CDR3: CATSGPAGGSSSVYTQYF. The CDR3 DNA reads as TGTGCCACCAGTGGCCCCGCGGGGGGGTCGAGTTCGGTCTATACGCAGTATTTT.

The chain is built from TRBV9 and TRBJ2-7, with D possibly TRBD1 on 6 matching bases. This CDR3 is built from 14 residues. Germline V gene data show CDR1 as SGDLS and CDR2 as YYNGEE. The ends were cut back, 0 bases at V and 3 bases at J, with 10 bases in the middle. In nucleotides, the CDR3 is TGTGCCAGCAGCGTAGGGACAGAGCGCTACGAGCAGTACTTC. This encodes CASSVGTERYEQYF.

This clone has just a few counts. The chain couples TRBV7-2 to TRBJ1-2; D is perhaps TRBD1 (5 bases). Germline V gene sequence: CDR1 SGHTA, CDR2 FQGNSA. V was shortened by 3 bases and J by 0 bases, with 5 bases between the two germline ends. The CDR3 totals 13 residues. In nucleotides, the CDR3 is TGTGCCAGCAGCTTGACAGCTAACTATGGCTACACCTTC. Its protein product is CASSLTANYGYTF. The full variable domain, with the rest looked up from reference TRBV7-2 and TRBJ1-2, is GAGVSQSPSNKVTEKGKDVELRCDPISGHTALYWYRQSLGQGLEFLIYFQGNSAPDKSGLPSDRFSAERTGGSVSTLTIQRTQQEDSAVYLCASSLTANYGYTFGSGTRLTVV.

The chain is built from TRBV7-3 and TRBJ2-1; the match to TRBD2 covers 9 bases. Germline lookup yields CDR1 SGHTA and CDR2 FQGTGA. The CDR3 has 15 residues. V was clipped by 5 bases and J by 1 base; unmatched bases: 3. The CDR3 sequence is CASSLLAGSYNEQFF. Here the CDR3 DNA reads TGTGCCAGCAGCCTTCTAGCGGGATCCTACAATGAGCAGTTCTTC.

The table lists this clone with a count of one. This CDR3 is CASSSRDSQYEGYTF. In DNA form, the CDR3 reads TGTGCCAGCTCATCCCGGGACAGTCAATATGAGGGCTACACCTTC. V and J are TRBV18 and TRBJ1-2, with TRBD1 identical over 7 bases. The CDR3 contains 15 residues. J lost 8 bases, V lost 5 bases, and 14 bases had no gene match. The germline V gene encodes CDR1 KGHSH and CDR2 LQKENI.

The chain couples TRBV24-1 to TRBJ2-2; D is ambiguous. Trimming pared 1 base from V and 8 bases from J, leaving 4 bases between. Germline CDR1 KGHDR, CDR2 SFDVKD. The CDR3 runs to 12 residues. This CDR3 is CATSDFLGELFF. The CDR3 DNA reads TGTGCCACCAGTGATTTTCTGGGGGAGCTGTTTTTT.

V and J are TRBV6-5 and TRBJ2-5, with 10 bases aligning to TRBD2. Germline V gene data show CDR1 as MNHEY and CDR2 as SVGAGI. Trimming cost V 8 bases and J 1 base; bases outside gene matches: 4. The CDR3 sequence is 14 residues long. In DNA form, the CDR3 reads TGTGCCAGCTGCCAGCGGGGGGGCCAAGAGACCCAGTACTTC. Translating it yields CASCQRGGQETQYF.

The chain combines TRBV4-2 with TRBJ2-1; TRBD2 agrees at 8 bases. CDR3 length: 16 residues. Germline V gene data show CDR1 as LGHNA and CDR2 as YNFKEQ. V was clipped by 1 base and J by 6 bases; unmatched bases: 8. The CDR3 sequence: CASSQAETSGSNEQFF. Written as DNA, the CDR3 is TGTGCCAGCAGCCAAGCCGAAACTAGCGGTAGCAATGAGCAGTTCTTC.

This clone was observed a handful of times. This rearrangement joins TRBV4-1 to TRBJ2-7; TRBD1 agrees at 7 bases. Per the germline V gene, CDR1 is MGHRA and CDR2 is YSYEKL. Germline trimming cut 5 bases from V and 2 bases from J; bases unmatched to any gene: 6. CDR3 length equals 14 residues. CDR3 sequence reads: CASSKDRRTYEQYF. The CDR3 coding sequence is TGCGCCAGCAGCAAGGACAGGCGCACCTACGAGCAGTACTTC.

The chain uses TRBV27 and TRBJ2-1, with D maybe TRBD1 (5 bases). CDR1 and CDR2 (germline): MNHEY, SMNVEV (reference sequence). Trimming stripped 3 bases from V and 10 bases from J, with 22 bases between. There are 16 residues in the CDR3. This CDR3 reads CASSFLGRPQQSEQFF. CDR3 DNA sequence: TGTGCCAGCAGTTTTCTGGGGCGACCCCAACAATCCGAGCAGTTCTTC.

The rearrangement links TRBV6-6 to TRBJ2-7; D ambiguous. With 9 bases removed from V and 7 bases from J, the gap between germline ends came to 19 bases. The CDR3 is 13 residues long. Germline V lookup: CDR1 MNHNY, CDR2 SVGAGI (reference sequence). The CDR3 reads CARPAPGVFEQYF. CDR3 DNA sequence: TGTGCCAGACCTGCTCCAGGCGTTTTTGAGCAGTACTTC.

This chain's CDR3 is CASSLGDRGLSYEQYF. The DNA for the CDR3 is TGTGCCAGCAGCTTGGGTGACAGGGGGCTCTCCTACGAGCAGTACTTC. The V gene is TRBV11-2, the J gene TRBJ2-7, with 10 bases matching TRBD1. The V gene's germline CDR1 is SGHAT and CDR2 FQNNGV. V was clipped by 3 bases and J by 0 bases; unmatched bases: 5. The CDR3 is 16 amino acids. Supplemented by reference TRBV11-2 and TRBJ2-7, the full variable domain reads EAGVAQSPRYKIIEKRQSVAFWCNPISGHATLYWYQQILGQGPKLLIQFQNNGVVDDSQLPKDRFSAERLKGVDSTLKIQPAKLEDSAVYLCASSLGDRGLSYEQYFGPGTRLTVT.

In this sample, this clone turned up a few times. This sequence joins TRBV19 and TRBJ2-2; D is possibly TRBD1 (6 bases). Trimming left V 6 bases short and J 3 bases short, with 11 bases between. Germline V gene sequence: CDR1 LNHDA, CDR2 SQIVND (reference sequence). The CDR3 runs to 14 residues. The CDR3 DNA follows: TGTGCCAGTAGCCCCAACAGGGACACCGGGGAGCTGTTTTTT. This encodes CASSPNRDTGELFF.

The sample holds one count of this clone. The chain uses TRBV7-9 and TRBJ1-2, with TRBD1 matching over 11 bases. This CDR3 region has 15 residues. The V segment lost 3 bases and the J segment 3 bases; nucleotides outside the gene matches: 3. The V gene's germline CDR1 is SEHNR and CDR2 FQNEAQ (reference sequence). The CDR3 DNA reads as TGTGCCAGCAGCTTCCGGACAGGGGGCGACTATGGCTACACCTTC. Translated, it gives CASSFRTGGDYGYTF.